These 30 T cell receptor beta chains share one sample of origin, sequenced in a study of blood T cell repertoires in COVID-19. Some clones are missing from TCRdb's copy, which holds only in-frame ones; the method was immunoSEQ multiplex PCR. The sample records roughly 250,000 clones, roughly nine tenths being singletons. The sequenced sample was PBMCs or T cells enriched from blood (not recorded which). These receptors came from a young woman with acute COVID-19.

This clone was found once. V gene TRBV5-1 combines with J gene TRBJ1-1; D is undetermined. Germline lookup yields CDR1 SGHRS and CDR2 YFSETQ. This CDR3 is 13 amino acids long. V was trimmed by 4 bases and J by 1 base, leaving 8 bases between them. CDR3 region: CASSQNKNTEAFF. CDR3 coding DNA: TGCGCCAGCAGCCAGAATAAGAACACTGAAGCTTTCTTT.

This clone was seen only a few times. The chain recombines TRBV7-9 with TRBJ2-7, with 7 bases fitting TRBD1. CDR1 SEHNR and CDR2 FQNEAQ come from the germline V gene (reference sequence). This CDR3 has 14 amino acids. The V gene end was trimmed by 5 bases and the J gene end by 2 bases; junction bases not matched to a gene: 6. The CDR3 loop reads CASSLSGTAYEQYF. The CDR3 DNA sequence: TGTGCCAGCAGCCTCTCCGGGACAGCCTACGAGCAGTACTTC.

The V gene is TRBV2, the J gene TRBJ2-3, with D hard to call. Germline V gene sequence: CDR1 SNHLY, CDR2 FYNNEI. Between the trimmed V and J ends, which lost 7 bases and 1 base, there was a span of 9 bases. CDR3 size: 13 residues. In DNA form, the CDR3 reads TGTGCCAGCATTTCCGCGGGCACAGATACGCAGTATTTT. Translating gives CASISAGTDTQYF.

The chain employs TRBV29-1 and TRBJ1-1; the D gene is possibly TRBD1 (5 bases). From germline, CDR1 is SQVTM and CDR2 ANQGSEA. Trimming took off 6 bases at V and 4 bases at J, with 12 bases between the two ends. The CDR3 contains 12 residues. The CDR3 DNA follows: TGCAGCGTCGCGGGGAGGGGCACTGAAGCTTTCTTT. It codes for CSVAGRGTEAFF.

The chain couples TRBV4-3 to TRBJ2-5; 7 bases agree with TRBD2. This CDR3 has 15 amino acids. The trim removed 0 bases at V and 7 bases at J, leaving 8 bases unmatched. CDR1 and CDR2 (germline): LGHNA, YSLEER. The CDR3 here is CASSQDSGSGGTQYF. For the CDR3, the DNA is TGCGCCAGCAGCCAAGATAGCGGGTCCGGGGGGACCCAGTACTTC.

This clone was recorded a few times. The V gene is TRBV5-1, the J gene TRBJ2-1; 9 bases map to TRBD1. V was clipped by 6 bases and J by 7 bases; unmatched bases: 8. CDR1 is SGHRS and CDR2 is YFSETQ in the germline V gene. This CDR3 region has 14 residues. CDR3 nucleotide sequence: TGCGCCAGCATCTCCGGGACAGGGACAAATGAGCAGTTCTTC. Translation gives CASISGTGTNEQFF.

V usage is TRBV28 and J usage is TRBJ2-3; D possibly corresponds to TRBD2 (7 bases). Germline lookup yields CDR1 MDHEN and CDR2 SYDVKM. The CDR3 has 15 residues. V gave up 7 bases and J gave up 2 bases, with 16 bases separating them. The CDR3 loop reads CASTRGARITDTQYF. Here the CDR3 DNA reads TGTGCCAGCACCCGGGGGGCACGAATCACAGATACGCAGTATTTT.

The chain carries TRBV29-1 and TRBJ1-2; a weak D match, TRBD1 (5 bases). This CDR3 is built from 13 residues. CDR1 is SQVTM and CDR2 is ANQGSEA in the germline V gene. The V end lost 1 base, the J end lost 2 bases, and 8 bases lay between the germline ends. CDR3 nucleotides: TGCAGCGTTGAAGGGGGGAGGAACTATGGCTACACCTTC. Translating it yields CSVEGGRNYGYTF.

The chain recombines TRBV3-1 (or the pseudogene TRBV3-2) with TRBJ2-1; D is undetermined. There are 13 residues in the CDR3. Germline assignment: CDR1 LGHDT and CDR2 YNNKEL (reference sequence). Deletions cut 0 bases from V and 6 bases from J, with 6 bases between. Here the CDR3 DNA reads TGTGCCAGCAGCCAAGACCACATCAATGAGCAGTTCTTC. This codes for CASSQDHINEQFF.

This clone was seen only once. The V call is TRBV9, the J call TRBJ1-2; tentative D call: TRBD1 (6 bases). The germline V and J ends were trimmed by 0 bases and 5 bases, with 14 bases remaining between them. This CDR3 spans 15 amino acids. Germline CDR1 and CDR2: SGDLS and YYNGEE. CDR3 bases: TGTGCCAGCAGCGTAGACGGACAGACGTCTTATGGCTACACCTTC. It yields the protein CASSVDGQTSYGYTF.

J is TRBJ2-2 and V is TRBV27; 11 nucleotides match TRBD1. This CDR3 has 16 amino acids. J gave up 5 bases and V 6 bases, and 8 bases lay outside the gene matches. Germline V gives CDR1 MNHEY, CDR2 SMNVEV (reference sequence). CDR3 sequence: CASSPLGTGGTGELFF. CDR3 coding DNA: TGTGCCAGCAGCCCTTTGGGGACAGGGGGGACCGGGGAGCTGTTTTTT.

The chain combines TRBV5-1 with TRBJ2-1, with D maybe TRBD1 (6 bases). CDR3 size: 16 residues. Germline V gene data show CDR1 as SGHRS and CDR2 as YFSETQ. V shed 4 bases and J shed 1 base, with 15 bases lying between them. As DNA, the CDR3 is TGCGCCAGCAGCCACCAACAGGGAGCTTCCTACAATGAGCAGTTCTTC. This sequence encodes CASSHQQGASYNEQFF.

The gene calls are TRBV5-1 and TRBJ2-1; 9 bases match TRBD1. The junction had 2 bases not matched to a gene; V was cut back by 4 bases and J by 0 bases. CDR3 length: 15 amino acids. Germline V gene data show CDR1 as SGHRS and CDR2 as YFSETQ. The CDR3 DNA reads as TGCGCCAGCAGCGCGGGACAGGGCTCCTACAATGAGCAGTTCTTC. The encoded protein is CASSAGQGSYNEQFF.

The rearrangement joins TRBV28 to TRBJ1-2, with D unclear. The germline CDR1 and CDR2 sequences are MDHEN and SYDVKM. V lost 5 bases and J lost 5, with 9 bases in between. The CDR3 has 12 residues. The CDR3 bases are TGTGCCAGCAGTGCCACATCTTATGGCTACACCTTC. It is translated as CASSATSYGYTF.

This chain links TRBV7-6 with TRBJ2-7; TRBD2 matches at 11 bases. Trimming removed 1 base from V and 2 bases from J; junction bases left unmatched: 4. This CDR3 has 16 amino acids. CDR1 SGHVS and CDR2 FNYEAQ come from the germline V gene. The CDR3 coding sequence is TGTGCCAGCAGCTTAGAAGTAGCGGGAGGGCCCTACGAGCAGTACTTC. Translating it yields CASSLEVAGGPYEQYF.

This chain links TRBV6-8 with TRBJ1-2; D gene ambiguous. Germline lookup yields CDR1 MNHGY and CDR2 SAAAGT. The V end was cut by 6 bases, the J end by 6 bases, with 17 bases between. The CDR3 loop spans 14 amino acids. Here the CDR3 reads CASSRRAEADGYTF. CDR3 nucleotides: TGTGCCAGCAGCCGCCGGGCGGAGGCGGATGGCTACACCTTC.

This chain uses TRBV28 with TRBJ1-1; TRBD1 matches at 7 bases. The CDR3 runs 16 residues. Germline V gene data show CDR1 as MDHEN and CDR2 as SYDVKM. J gave up 3 bases and V 3 bases, and 10 bases lay outside the gene matches. The CDR3 DNA is TGTGCCAGCAGTTTTTCTCCGGGACAGCCTTACACTGAAGCTTTCTTT. Translated: CASSFSPGQPYTEAFF.

The V gene is TRBV2, the J gene TRBJ2-2, with 7 bases aligning to TRBD2. Germline CDR1 reads SNHLY; CDR2 reads FYNNEI. The CDR3 contains 16 residues. J was trimmed by 3 bases and V by 3 bases; bases with no gene match: 7. The CDR3 protein is CASSDLAEVYTGELFF. The CDR3 DNA sequence: TGTGCCAGCAGTGATCTAGCGGAGGTCTACACCGGGGAGCTGTTTTTT.

The chain recombines TRBV7-9 with TRBJ2-1; 12 bases align to TRBD2. The CDR3 runs to 14 residues. V shed 7 bases, J shed 7 bases, and the junction held 5 bases outside the gene matches. Germline CDR1 is SEHNR and CDR2 is FQNEAQ (reference sequence). CDR3 DNA: TGTGCCAGCAAGACTAGCGGGGGAAATAATGAGCAGTTCTTC. Residues: CASKTSGGNNEQFF.

In nucleotides, the CDR3 is TGTGCCAGTAGTATATCCCCGGGACAGCGACATAGCAATCAGCCCCAGCATTTT. It is translated as CASSISPGQRHSNQPQHF. The chain carries TRBV19 and TRBJ1-5, with 7 bases that match TRBD1. From germline, CDR1 is LNHDA and CDR2 SQIVND (reference sequence). Unmatched junction bases numbered 10, after V lost 2 bases and J lost 0 bases. The CDR3 loop spans 18 amino acids.

This chain links TRBV5-1 with TRBJ2-2; weak D call: TRBD2 (6 bases). Germline V CDR1 and CDR2: SGHRS, YFSETQ. The CDR3 consists of 13 residues. V was trimmed by 0 bases and J by 7 bases, leaving 7 bases between them. Here the CDR3 reads CASSLAGGGELFF. The DNA for the CDR3 is TGCGCCAGCAGCTTGGCCGGGGGCGGGGAGCTGTTTTTT.

This chain joins TRBV19 and TRBJ2-1, with a possible D match to TRBD2 (5 bases). Germline V lookup: CDR1 LNHDA, CDR2 SQIVND (reference sequence). The V end was cut by 1 base, the J end by 5 bases, with 15 bases between. The CDR3 has 16 amino acids. CDR3 in amino acids: CASSIVPDNGDNEQFF. CDR3 sequence (DNA): TGTGCCAGTAGTATAGTTCCCGACAACGGGGACAATGAGCAGTTCTTC.

The rearrangement uses TRBV9 and TRBJ2-3, with 12 bases that match TRBD2. The CDR3 runs 16 residues. Trimming took 2 bases from V and 5 from J; bases not matched to a gene: 6. Germline-derived CDR1 and CDR2 are SGDLS and YYNGEE. This CDR3 reads CASSVSSGGALDTQYF. The CDR3 bases are TGTGCCAGCAGCGTTTCTAGCGGGGGGGCCCTAGATACGCAGTATTTT.

The table lists this clone with a count of one. CDR3 sequence reads: CASSERGGAYEQYF. The DNA of the CDR3 is TGCGCCAGCAGTGAGCGCGGGGGGGCCTACGAGCAGTACTTC. The rearrangement links TRBV10-2 to TRBJ2-7, with 9 bases matching TRBD2. The junction had 1 base not matched to a gene; V was cut back by 2 bases and J by 2 bases. Germline V lookup: CDR1 WSHSY, CDR2 SAAADI. The CDR3 extends over 14 amino acids.

V gene TRBV28 combines with J gene TRBJ2-7; D is unclear. V gave up 4 bases and J gave up 0 bases, with 10 bases separating them. From germline, CDR1 is MDHEN and CDR2 SYDVKM. The CDR3 has 14 amino acids. The CDR3 spells CASSSRSSSYEQYF. The CDR3 DNA reads as TGTGCCAGCAGTTCCCGGTCTAGCTCCTACGAGCAGTACTTC. Drawing the rest from reference TRBV28 and TRBJ2-7, the complete variable domain is DVKVTQSSRYLVKRTGEKVFLECVQDMDHENMFWYRQDPGLGLRLIYFSYDVKMKEKGDIPEGYSVSREKKERFSLILESASTNQTSMYLCASSSRSSSYEQYFGPGTRLTVT.

The chain uses TRBV28 and TRBJ1-2, with D unresolved. The germline V gene has CDR1 MDHEN and CDR2 SYDVKM. This CDR3 has 13 amino acids. Trimming shortened V by 2 bases and J by 4 bases, and 8 bases separated the two germline ends. The CDR3 spells CASSLTGFYGYTF. The CDR3 DNA follows: TGTGCCAGCAGTTTAACGGGGTTCTATGGCTACACCTTC.

The chain recombines TRBV9 with TRBJ1-2, with 10 bases identical to TRBD1. CDR3 size: 14 residues. The V gene end was trimmed by 3 bases and the J gene end by 8 bases; junction bases not matched to a gene: 7. Germline loops: CDR1 SGDLS, CDR2 YYNGEE. CDR3 in DNA: TGTGCCAGCAGCGGCCGGGACAGGGGATTAGGCTACACCTTC. Protein sequence: CASSGRDRGLGYTF.

CDR3 sequence reads: CASSPGQGNYGYTF. The CDR3, as DNA: TGTGCCAGCAGCCCGGGACAGGGTAACTATGGCTACACCTTC. The genes are TRBV3-1 (or the pseudogene TRBV3-2) and TRBJ1-2, with 9 bases identical to TRBD1. The CDR3 contains 14 residues. Germline CDR1 LGHDT, CDR2 YNNKEL (reference sequence). V lost 4 bases to trimming and J lost 1 base; unmatched junction nucleotides: 1.

This clone was observed a single time. The gene calls are TRBV4-2 and TRBJ1-1; 7 bases are a match to TRBD1. Per germline, CDR1 LGHNA and CDR2 YNFKEQ. V gave up 0 bases and J gave up 1 base; unmatched junction bases: 5. The CDR3 spans 16 residues. The CDR3 bases are TGTGCCAGCAGCCAAGAACCGACAGGGACGAACACTGAAGCTTTCTTT. It encodes CASSQEPTGTNTEAFF.

This sequence joins TRBV7-2 and TRBJ2-7; D may be TRBD2 (6 bases). This CDR3 is 15 amino acids long. Germline loops: CDR1 SGHTA, CDR2 FQGNSA. The V gene lost 3 bases and the J gene lost 1 base, with 13 bases spanning the gap. The CDR3 loop is CASSFPGVGSYEQYF. The CDR3 coding sequence is TGTGCCAGCAGCTTTCCGGGAGTGGGTTCCTACGAGCAGTACTTC. The full variable domain, with the rest looked up from reference TRBV7-2 and TRBJ2-7, is GAGVSQSPSNKVTEKGKDVELRCDPISGHTALYWYRQSLGQGLEFLIYFQGNSAPDKSGLPSDRFSAERTGGSVSTLTIQRTQQEDSAVYLCASSFPGVGSYEQYFGPGTRLTVT.